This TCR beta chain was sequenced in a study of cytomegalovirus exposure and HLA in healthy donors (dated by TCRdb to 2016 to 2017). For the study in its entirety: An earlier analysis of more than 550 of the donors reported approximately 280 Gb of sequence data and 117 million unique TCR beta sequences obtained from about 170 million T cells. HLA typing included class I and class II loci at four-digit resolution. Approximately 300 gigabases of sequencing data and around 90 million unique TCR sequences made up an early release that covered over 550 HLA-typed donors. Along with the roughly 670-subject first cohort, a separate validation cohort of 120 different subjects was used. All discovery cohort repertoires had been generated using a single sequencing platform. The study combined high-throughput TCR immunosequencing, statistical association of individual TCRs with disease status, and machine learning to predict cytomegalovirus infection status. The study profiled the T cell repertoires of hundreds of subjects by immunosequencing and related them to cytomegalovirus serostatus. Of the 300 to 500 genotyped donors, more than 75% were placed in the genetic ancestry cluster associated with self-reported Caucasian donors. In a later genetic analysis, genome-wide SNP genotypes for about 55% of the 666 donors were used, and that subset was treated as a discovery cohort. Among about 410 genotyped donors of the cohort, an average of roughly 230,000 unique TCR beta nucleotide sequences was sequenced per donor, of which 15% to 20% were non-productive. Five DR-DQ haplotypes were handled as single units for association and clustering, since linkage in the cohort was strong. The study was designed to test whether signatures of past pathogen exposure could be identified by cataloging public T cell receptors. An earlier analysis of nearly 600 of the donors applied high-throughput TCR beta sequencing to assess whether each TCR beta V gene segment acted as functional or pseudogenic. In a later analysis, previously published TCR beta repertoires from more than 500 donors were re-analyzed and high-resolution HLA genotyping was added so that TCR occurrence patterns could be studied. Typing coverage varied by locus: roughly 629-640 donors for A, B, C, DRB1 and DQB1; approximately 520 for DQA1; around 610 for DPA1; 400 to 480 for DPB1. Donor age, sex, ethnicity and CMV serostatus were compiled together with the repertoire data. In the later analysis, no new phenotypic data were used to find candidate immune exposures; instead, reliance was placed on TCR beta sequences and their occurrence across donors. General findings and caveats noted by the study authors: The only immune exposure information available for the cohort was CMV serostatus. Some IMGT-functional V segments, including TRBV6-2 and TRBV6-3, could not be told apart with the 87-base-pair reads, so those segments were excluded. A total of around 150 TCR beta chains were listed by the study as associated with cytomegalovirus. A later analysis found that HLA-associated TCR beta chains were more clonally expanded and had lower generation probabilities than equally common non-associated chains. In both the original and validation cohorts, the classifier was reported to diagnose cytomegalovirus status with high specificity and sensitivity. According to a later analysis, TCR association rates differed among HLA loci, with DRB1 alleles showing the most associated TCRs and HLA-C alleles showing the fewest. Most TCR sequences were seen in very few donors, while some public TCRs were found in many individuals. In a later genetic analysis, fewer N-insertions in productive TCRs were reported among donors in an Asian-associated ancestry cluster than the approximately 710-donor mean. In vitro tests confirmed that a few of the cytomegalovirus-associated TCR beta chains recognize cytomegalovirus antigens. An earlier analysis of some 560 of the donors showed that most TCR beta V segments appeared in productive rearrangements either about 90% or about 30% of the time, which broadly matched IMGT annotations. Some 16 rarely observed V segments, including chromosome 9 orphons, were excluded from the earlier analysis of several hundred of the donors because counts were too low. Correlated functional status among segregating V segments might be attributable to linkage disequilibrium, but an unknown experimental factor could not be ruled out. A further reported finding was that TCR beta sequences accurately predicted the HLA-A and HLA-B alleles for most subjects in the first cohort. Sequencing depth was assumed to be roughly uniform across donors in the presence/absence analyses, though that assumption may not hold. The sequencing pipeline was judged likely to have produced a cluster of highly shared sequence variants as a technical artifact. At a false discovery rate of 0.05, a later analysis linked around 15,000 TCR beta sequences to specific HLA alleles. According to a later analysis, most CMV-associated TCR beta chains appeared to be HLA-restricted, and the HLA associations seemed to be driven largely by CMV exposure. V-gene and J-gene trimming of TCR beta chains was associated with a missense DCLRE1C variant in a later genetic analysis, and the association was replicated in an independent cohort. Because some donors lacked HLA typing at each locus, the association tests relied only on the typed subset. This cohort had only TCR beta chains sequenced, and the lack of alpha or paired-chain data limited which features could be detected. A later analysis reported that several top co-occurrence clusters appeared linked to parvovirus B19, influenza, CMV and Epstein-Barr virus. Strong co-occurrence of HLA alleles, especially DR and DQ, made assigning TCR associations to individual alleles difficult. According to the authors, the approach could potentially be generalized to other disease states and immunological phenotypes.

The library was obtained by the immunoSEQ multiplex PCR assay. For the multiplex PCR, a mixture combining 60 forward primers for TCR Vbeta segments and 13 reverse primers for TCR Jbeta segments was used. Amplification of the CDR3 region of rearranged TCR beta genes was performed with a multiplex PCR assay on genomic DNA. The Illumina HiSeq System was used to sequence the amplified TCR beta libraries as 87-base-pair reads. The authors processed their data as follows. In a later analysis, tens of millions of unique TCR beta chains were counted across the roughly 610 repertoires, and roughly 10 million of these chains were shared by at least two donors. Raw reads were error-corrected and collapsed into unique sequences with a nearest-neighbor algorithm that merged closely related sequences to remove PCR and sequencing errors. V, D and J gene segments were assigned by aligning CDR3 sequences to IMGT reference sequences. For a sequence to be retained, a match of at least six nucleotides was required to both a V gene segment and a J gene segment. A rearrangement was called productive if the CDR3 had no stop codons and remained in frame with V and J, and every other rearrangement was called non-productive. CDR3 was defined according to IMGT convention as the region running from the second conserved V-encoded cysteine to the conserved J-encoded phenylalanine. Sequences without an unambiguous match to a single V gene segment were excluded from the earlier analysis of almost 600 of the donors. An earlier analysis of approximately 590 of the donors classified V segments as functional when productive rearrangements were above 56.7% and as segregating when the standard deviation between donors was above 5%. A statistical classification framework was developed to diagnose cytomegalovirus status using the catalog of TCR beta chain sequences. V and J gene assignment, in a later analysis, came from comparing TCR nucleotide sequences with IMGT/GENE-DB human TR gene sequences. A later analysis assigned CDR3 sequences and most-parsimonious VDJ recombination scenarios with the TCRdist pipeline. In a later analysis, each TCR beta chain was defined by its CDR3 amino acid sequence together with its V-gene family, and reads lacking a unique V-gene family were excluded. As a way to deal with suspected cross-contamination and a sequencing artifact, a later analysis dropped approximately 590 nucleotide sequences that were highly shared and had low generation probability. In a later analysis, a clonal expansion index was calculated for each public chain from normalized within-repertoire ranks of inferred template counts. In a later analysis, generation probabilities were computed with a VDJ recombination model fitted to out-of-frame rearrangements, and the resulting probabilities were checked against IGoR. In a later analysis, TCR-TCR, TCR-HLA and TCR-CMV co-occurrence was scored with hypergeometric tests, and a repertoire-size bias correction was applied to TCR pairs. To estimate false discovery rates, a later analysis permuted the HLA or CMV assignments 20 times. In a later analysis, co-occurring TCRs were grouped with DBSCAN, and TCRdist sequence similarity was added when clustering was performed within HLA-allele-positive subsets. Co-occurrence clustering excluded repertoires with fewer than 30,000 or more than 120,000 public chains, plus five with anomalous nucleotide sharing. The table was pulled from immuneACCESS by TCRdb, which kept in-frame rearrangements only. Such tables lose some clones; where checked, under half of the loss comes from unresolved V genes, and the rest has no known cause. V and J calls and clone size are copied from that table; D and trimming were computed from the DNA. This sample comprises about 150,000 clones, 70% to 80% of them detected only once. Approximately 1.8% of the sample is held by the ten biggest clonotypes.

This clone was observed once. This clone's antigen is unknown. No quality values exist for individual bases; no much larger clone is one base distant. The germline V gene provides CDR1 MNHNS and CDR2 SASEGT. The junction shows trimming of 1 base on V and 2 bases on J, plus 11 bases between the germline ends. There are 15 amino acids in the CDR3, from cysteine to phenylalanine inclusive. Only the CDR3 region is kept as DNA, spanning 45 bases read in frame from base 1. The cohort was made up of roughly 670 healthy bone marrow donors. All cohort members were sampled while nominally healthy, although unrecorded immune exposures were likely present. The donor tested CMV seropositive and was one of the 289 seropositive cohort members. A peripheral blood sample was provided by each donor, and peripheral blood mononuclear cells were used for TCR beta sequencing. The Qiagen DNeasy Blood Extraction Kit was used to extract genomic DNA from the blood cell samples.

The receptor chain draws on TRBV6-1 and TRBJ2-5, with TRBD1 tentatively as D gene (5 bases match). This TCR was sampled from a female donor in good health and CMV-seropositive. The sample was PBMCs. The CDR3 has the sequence CASSEEWGQQETQYF. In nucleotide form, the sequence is TGTGCCAGCAGTGAAGAATGGGGCCAGCAAGAGACCCAGTACTTC.